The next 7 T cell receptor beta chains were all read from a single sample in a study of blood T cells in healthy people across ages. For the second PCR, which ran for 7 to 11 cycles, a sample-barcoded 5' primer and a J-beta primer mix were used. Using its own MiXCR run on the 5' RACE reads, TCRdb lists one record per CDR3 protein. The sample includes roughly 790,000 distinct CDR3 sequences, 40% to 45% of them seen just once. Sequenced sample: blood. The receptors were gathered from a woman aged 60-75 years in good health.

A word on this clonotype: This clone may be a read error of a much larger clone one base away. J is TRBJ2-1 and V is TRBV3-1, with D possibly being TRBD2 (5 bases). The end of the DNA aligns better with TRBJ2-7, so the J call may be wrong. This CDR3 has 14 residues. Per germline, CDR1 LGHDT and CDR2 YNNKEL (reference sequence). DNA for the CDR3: TGTGCCAGCAGCCAAGTGGAGGCCTACAATGAGCAGTACTTC. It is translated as CASSQVEAYNEQYF.

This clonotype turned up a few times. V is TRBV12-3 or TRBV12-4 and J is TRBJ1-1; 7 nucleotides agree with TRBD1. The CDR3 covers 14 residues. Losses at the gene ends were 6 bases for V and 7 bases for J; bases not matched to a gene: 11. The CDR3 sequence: CASRPKGAAYEAFF. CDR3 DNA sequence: TGTGCCAGCAGGCCCAAGGGGGCAGCCTATGAAGCTTTCTTT.

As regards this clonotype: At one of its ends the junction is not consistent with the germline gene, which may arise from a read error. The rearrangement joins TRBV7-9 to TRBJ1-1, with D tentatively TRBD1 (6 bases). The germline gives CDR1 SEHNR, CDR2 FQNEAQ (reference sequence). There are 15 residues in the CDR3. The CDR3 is CASGLAQGMGTEAFF. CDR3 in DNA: TGTGCCAGCGGCTTAGCACAGGGTATGGGCACTGAAGCTTTCTTT.

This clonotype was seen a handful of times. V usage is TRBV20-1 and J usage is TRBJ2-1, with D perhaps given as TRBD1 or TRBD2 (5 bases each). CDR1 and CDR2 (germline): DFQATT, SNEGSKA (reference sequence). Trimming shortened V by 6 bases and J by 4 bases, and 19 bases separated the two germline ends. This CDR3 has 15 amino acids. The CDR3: CSASSIGGFYNEQFF. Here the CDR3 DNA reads TGCAGTGCCTCCAGCATTGGGGGATTTTACAATGAGCAGTTCTTC.

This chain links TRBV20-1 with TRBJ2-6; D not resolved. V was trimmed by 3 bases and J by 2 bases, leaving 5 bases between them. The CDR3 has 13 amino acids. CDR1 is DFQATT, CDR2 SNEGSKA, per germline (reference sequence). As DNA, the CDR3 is TGCAGTGCTAGTTGGCCTGGGGCCAACGTCCTGACTTTC. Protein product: CSASWPGANVLTF.

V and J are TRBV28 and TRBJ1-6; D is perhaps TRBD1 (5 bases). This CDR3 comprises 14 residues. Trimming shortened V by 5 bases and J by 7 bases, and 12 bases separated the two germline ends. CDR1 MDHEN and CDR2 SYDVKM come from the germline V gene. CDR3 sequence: CASSIRGYNSPLHF. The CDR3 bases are TGTGCCAGCAGTATCCGGGGCTACAATTCACCCCTCCACTTT.

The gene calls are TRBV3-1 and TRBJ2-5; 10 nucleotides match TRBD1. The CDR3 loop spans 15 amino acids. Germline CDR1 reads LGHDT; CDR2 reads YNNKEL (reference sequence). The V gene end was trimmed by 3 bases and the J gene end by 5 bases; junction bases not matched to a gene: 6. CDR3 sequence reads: CASSHRDRGLETQYF. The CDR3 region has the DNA TGTGCCAGCAGCCACCGGGACAGGGGTCTGGAGACCCAGTACTTC.